The 21 T cell receptor beta chains in this list originate from one sample, sequenced in a study of tumor and adjacent non-tumor tissue in lung cancer. TCRbeta libraries were built with three rounds of nested PCR, modified from ARM-PCR. TCRdb recomputed calls from the multiplex PCR reads with MiXCR, one row per CDR3 protein. This sample has roughly 200,000 distinct CDR3 sequences, with 71% found just once. The template was RNA from unsorted bulk tissue. Sequencing used lung tumor tissue. These receptors originate from a man aged 55 to 70 with non-small cell lung cancer.

Details on this clonotype: Relative to the germline gene, one junction end is altered; a read error may explain this. This chain joins TRBV4-1 and TRBJ1-2; D remains ambiguous. This CDR3 comprises 15 residues. The germline V gene encodes CDR1 MGHRA and CDR2 YSYEKL. This chain's CDR3 is CVSSQEGTTGYRYTF. The DNA for the CDR3 is TGCGTCAGCAGCCAAGAGGGCACGACTGGCTATCGCTACACCTTC.

This clonotype was observed many times. The chain combines TRBV7-9 with TRBJ2-7, with D unclear. The V gene lost 5 bases and the J gene lost 2 bases, with 10 bases spanning the gap. The CDR3 contains 13 residues. Germline-derived CDR1 and CDR2 are SEHNR and FQNEAQ (reference sequence). The CDR3, as DNA: TGTGCCAGCAGCCCCACTACGACCTACGAGCAGTACTTC. Translating it yields CASSPTTTYEQYF.

Concerning this clonotype: Since a much larger clone is just one base distant, this may be a read error. The V call is TRBV12-5, the J call TRBJ1-5, with 8 bases lining up with TRBD1. The CDR3 contains 15 residues. CDR1 and CDR2 from the germline V gene are LGHNT and FRNRAP. V lost 5 bases, J lost 7 bases, and 10 bases stayed unmatched. The CDR3 sequence is CASGLGTGPGQPQHF. The CDR3 DNA reads as TGTGCTAGTGGTCTCGGGACAGGTCCGGGCCAGCCCCAGCATTTT.

The CDR3 DNA reads as TGTGCCAGTAGCCTACAGGGGGATGGAAACACCATATATTTT. This encodes CASSLQGDGNTIYF. The gene calls are TRBV12-3 or TRBV12-4 and TRBJ1-3; 8 bases line up with TRBD1. This CDR3 comprises 14 residues. The trim removed 9 bases at V and 3 bases at J, leaving 7 bases unmatched.

As concerns this clonotype: This may be a read error: a much more frequent sequence differs by one nucleotide. The gene calls are TRBV20-1 and TRBJ1-1; D remains unclear. The CDR3 runs 13 residues. Germline V gives CDR1 DFQATT, CDR2 SNEGSKA (reference sequence). The CDR3 sequence: CRRSQENVTEAFF. The CDR3 nucleotides read TGCAGGCGAAGTCAGGAGAATGTAACTGAAGCTTTCTTT.

A word on this clonotype: Its ends do not fully match the called genes, so a read error is possible. CDR3 bases: TGCGCCAGCAGTTACTCTTCGCTCGGCTATGGCTACACCTTC. The encoded protein is CASSYSSLGYGYTF. The rearrangement uses TRBV6-5 and TRBJ1-2, with D uncertain. The CDR3 has 14 amino acids. Germline CDR1 and CDR2: MNHEY and SVGAGI.

With respect to this clonotype: A much larger clone sits a single nucleotide away, making a read error possible. The chain uses TRBV12-3 or TRBV12-4 and TRBJ2-7; 8 positions match TRBD1. Germline trimming cut 8 bases from V and 3 bases from J; bases unmatched to any gene: 12. The CDR3 runs to 15 residues. CDR3 sequence: CASCQTGDVFYEQYF. In DNA, the CDR3 is TGTGCCAGCTGCCAGACAGGGGACGTTTTCTACGAGCAGTACTTC.

On this clonotype: One base away lies a much larger clone, so this may be a sequencing read error. The chain employs TRBV20-1 and TRBJ2-5; D unresolved. The CDR3 extends over 13 amino acids. Germline CDR1 and CDR2: DFQATT and SNEGSKA (reference sequence). The CDR3: CSARARQQETQCF. In nucleotides, the CDR3 is TGCAGTGCTAGGGCTAGACAACAAGAGACCCAGTGCTTC.

With regard to this clonotype: Just one base apart from a much larger clone, this may be a read error. This chain connects TRBV12-3 or TRBV12-4 to TRBJ1-2; D perhaps matches TRBD1 (6 bases). The CDR3 is 15 amino acids. Trimming removed 6 bases at V and 8 bases at J, with 22 bases between. CDR3 coding DNA: TGTGCCAGCAGCCCAGACAGGTTCCACGCTGGGGGCTACACCTTC. Protein: CASSPDRFHAGGYTF.

This chain connects TRBV6-2 or TRBV6-3 to TRBJ2-2; no definite D call. V was trimmed by 2 bases and J by 10 bases, leaving 8 bases between them. CDR3 length: 12 amino acids. Germline values: CDR1 MNHEY, CDR2 SVGEGT. This chain's CDR3 is CASSYTQAELFF. The CDR3 nucleotides are TGTGCCAGCAGTTACACGCAGGCGGAGCTGTTTTTT.

The chain uses TRBV7-4 and TRBJ2-3; D remains ambiguous. CDR1 SGHVT and CDR2 SQSDAQ come from the germline V gene. V was shortened by 4 bases and J by 3 bases, with 11 bases between the two germline ends. The CDR3 spans 14 residues. CDR3 coding DNA: TGTGCCAGCAGCTACTCCCGCACGACAGATACGCAGTATTTT. Translated, it gives CASSYSRTTDTQYF.

Details on this clonotype: Compared with germline, one end of the junction differs, possibly owing to a read error. The chain uses TRBV28 and TRBJ1-1; D remains unclear. Germline values: CDR1 MDHEN, CDR2 SYDVKM. The CDR3 contains 12 residues. Here the CDR3 reads CASSSEVTESFF. In nucleotides, the CDR3 is TGTGCCAGCAGTTCCGAGGTGACTGAATCTTTCTTT.

This clonotype was observed once. This sequence may be a read error, since a much larger clone differs from it by one base. The chain is built from TRBV29-1 and TRBJ2-5; 7 bases are a match to TRBD1. The CDR3 spans 12 residues. Germline lookup yields CDR1 SQVTM and CDR2 ANQGSEA. Here the CDR3 reads CRVETGRETQYF. In DNA, the CDR3 is TGCCGCGTTGAGACAGGGCGGGAGACCCAGTACTTC.

The J gene is TRBJ1-2, the V gene TRBV20-1; a weak D match, TRBD1 (5 bases). Germline V CDR1 and CDR2: DFQATT, SNEGSKA (reference sequence). V was clipped by 1 base and J by 3 bases, with 18 bases between them. The CDR3 extends over 16 amino acids. The DNA for the CDR3 is TGCAGTGCTAGAGCGTGGTCGGGGGAATTCGACTATGGCTACACCTTC. Amino acid sequence: CSARAWSGEFDYGYTF.

A remark on this clonotype: With a much larger clone just one base away, this may be a read error. V gene TRBV5-1 combines with J gene TRBJ1-5, with TRBD1 matching 10 bases. The CDR3 has 13 amino acids. Germline values: CDR1 SGHRS, CDR2 YFSETQ. CDR3 loop: CATSYGQGEPQHF. CDR3 DNA: TGCGCCACCAGCTACGGACAGGGGGAGCCCCAGCATTTT.

J is TRBJ2-1 and V is TRBV5-4; D remains ambiguous. CDR3 size: 16 residues. V was clipped by 3 bases and J by 0 bases, with 13 bases between them. Germline CDR1 reads SGHNT; CDR2 reads YYREEE (reference sequence). The CDR3 loop is CASSSRILSSYNEQFF. The DNA for the CDR3 is TGTGCCAGCAGCTCCCGGATCCTGAGCTCCTACAATGAGCAGTTCTTC.

Details on this clonotype: The junction departs from germline at one end; a sequencing error may be responsible. V and J are TRBV20-1 and TRBJ2-1, with TRBD1 matching 7 bases. This CDR3 contains 16 residues. CDR1 and CDR2 (germline): DFQATT, SNEGSKA (reference sequence). CDR3 coding DNA: TGCAGTGCTAGTGCCCCCGGACAGGCGTTTTACAATGTGCAGTTCTTC. This codes for CSASAPGQAFYNVQFF.

The gene calls are TRBV4-2 and TRBJ2-3; possible D gene TRBD1, 6 bases. Between the trimmed V and J ends, which lost 3 bases and 5 bases, there was a span of 15 bases. Germline V gives CDR1 LGHNA, CDR2 YNFKEQ. CDR3 length: 15 amino acids. The chain's CDR3 is CASSHNCGGEDTQYF. The CDR3 bases are TGTGCCAGCAGCCACAACTGTGGGGGCGAAGATACGCAGTATTTT.

The sample holds one count of this clonotype. A clone one base away is much larger, so this may be a read error. This chain joins TRBV5-4 and TRBJ2-7; D perhaps matches TRBD2 (6 bases). The V and J ends lost 0 bases and 0 bases respectively, with 13 bases between them. From germline, CDR1 is SGHNT and CDR2 YYREEE (reference sequence). CDR3 length: 16 residues. CDR3 nucleotide sequence: TGTGCCAGCAGCTTGGCCGGGCCTAGCGTCTCCTACGAGCAGTACTTC. Protein sequence: CASSLAGPSVSYEQYF.

Remarks on this clonotype: This CDR3 fails to terminate in the conserved phenylalanine or tryptophan, so it likely reflects a read error. The chain uses TRBV4-1 and TRBJ2-5; TRBD1 matches at 7 bases. Germline CDR1 reads MGHRA; CDR2 reads YSYEKL. This CDR3 comprises 17 residues. For the CDR3, the DNA is TGCACCAGCAGCCAAGCCCCGGGACAGAGGGTTTTAGAGACCCAGTACATC. It codes for CTSSQAPGQRVLETQYI.

Turning to this clonotype: A clone one base away is much larger, so this may be a read error. The chain is built from TRBV20-1 and TRBJ1-5; 7 bases are a match to TRBD1. Germline CDR1 is DFQATT and CDR2 is SNEGSKA (reference sequence). Trimming cost V 3 bases and J 4 bases; bases outside gene matches: 9. There are 15 residues in the CDR3. CDR3 in amino acids: CSARRTDRKNQPQHF. The CDR3 coding sequence is TGCAGTGCTAGGCGGACGGACAGGAAGAATCAGCCCCAGCATTTT.